This TCR beta chain appears in the sequencing data of a study of T cell responses to AZD1222 COVID-19 vaccine. Study-wide results and limits: Donors skewed white British and female; clonal diversity was possibly underestimated.

Notes on this clone: Its target is not known.

This CDR3 spans 12 amino acids. The germline CDR1 and CDR2 sequences are MGHRA and YSYEKL. Between the trimmed V and J ends, which lost 1 base and 5 bases, there was a span of 2 bases. Here immunoSEQ multiplex PCR was the method, and the copy in TCRdb shows in-frame clones only, minus some. The data hold about 99,000 clones, with around nine tenths observed a single time. The chain recombines TRBV4-1 with TRBJ2-2; no reliable D call. The specimen was peripheral blood, collected on day 0 of AZD1222 vaccination. The TCR was taken from an adult in good health. CDR3 coding DNA: TGCGCCAGCAGCCAAGTTACCGGGGAGCTGTTTTTT. Encoded protein: CASSQVTGELFF.